This T cell receptor beta chain was sequenced during a study of blood T cell repertoires in COVID-19. Whole-study context: PBMCs, B-cell-depleted T cells, or T cells were the source of the cDNA or gDNA that made up the material.

Original analysis: Nucleated cell counts were estimated from reference gene primer amplification. Here immunoSEQ multiplex PCR was the method, and the copy in TCRdb shows in-frame clones only, minus some. V, J and clone size derive from that table, while D and trimming were established from the DNA sequence. The repertoire includes roughly 100,000 clones, about 86% of them detected once, and around 2% sits in the top ten. CDR1 SGHTA and CDR2 FQGNSA come from the germline V gene. The CDR3 length is 16 residues. With 3 bases clipped from V and 3 bases from J, the junction kept 6 bases outside the gene matches. Seattle researchers signed up patients amid active infection and tracked them longitudinally.

The sequencing input was peripheral blood. The sequence came from a man aged 50-59 years with COVID-19, enrolled during active disease. V usage is TRBV7-2 and J usage is TRBJ1-3; 9 nucleotides align to TRBD1. CDR3: CASSFVQGAVGNTIYF. The CDR3 DNA sequence: TGTGCCAGCAGCTTCGTACAGGGGGCTGTTGGAAACACCATATATTTT.